This T cell receptor beta chain was sequenced for a study of OX40 agonist ivuxolimab in advanced cancers. Study in general: Patients' therapy was ivuxolimab, an antibody that acts as an agonist of OX40 (CD134). Of mixed ages from about 20 to 90 and averaging approximately 60 years, the group was around 78% male.

Trimming stripped 1 base from V and 5 bases from J, with 6 bases between. This CDR3 contains 13 residues. CDR1 is SGHAT and CDR2 is FQNNGV in the germline V gene. Points on this clone: What it binds is not known.

The repertoire was sequenced with immunoSEQ multiplex PCR; TCRdb's copy has only in-frame clones and lacks some. The sample consists of 55,000 to 70,000 clones, 80% to 95% of them appearing once. Study findings and constraints: No antigen was identified for the clonally expanded peripheral T cells.

The origin of this receptor is an adult with an advanced solid tumor such as melanoma, head and neck, liver or kidney cancer. This material consisted of CD4+ or CD8+ T cells sorted from blood, taken in a trial of the OX40 agonist ivuxolimab. This chain uses TRBV11-2 with TRBJ1-5, with no clear D. The CDR3 sequence is CASSLGSDQPQHF. The CDR3 DNA is TGTGCCAGCAGCTTAGGTTCGGATCAGCCCCAGCATTTT.